Listed below are T cell receptor beta chains from one sample, sequenced in a study of somatic mutations in cytotoxic T cells in rheumatoid arthritis. The assay was immunoSEQ multiplex PCR, and TCRdb's table has in-frame clones only and misses some. Of over 20,000 clones in the sample, 82% were seen once. Source material: CD8+ T cells sorted from blood. The source is a man aged 50 or older in good health. Each CDR3 is given with its conserved first and last residue. A D gene is named only where the DNA matches it firmly. Clone size is not always given. Where it is, it says once, few, many or a class for expanded clones.

D gene: NA
CDR3 length: 18
J gene: TRBJ2-3
clone size: once
V gene: TRBV2
CDR3 protein: CASSPLGLLASRADTQYF
CDR3 DNA: TGTGCCAGCAGTCCTCTCGGGTTGCTAGCCTCCCGCGCAGATACGCAGTATTTT

D gene: NA
CDR3 length: 14
J gene: TRBJ2-4
clone size: NA
V gene: TRBV19
CDR3 protein: CASSPNLGWTIQYF
CDR3 DNA: TGTGCCAGTAGTCCTAACCTGGGATGGACCATTCAGTACTTC

D gene: NA
CDR3 length: 12
J gene: TRBJ1-1
clone size: NA
V gene: TRBV4-1
CDR3 protein: CASSLDLTEAFF
CDR3 DNA: TGCGCCAGCAGCCTAGATCTCACTGAAGCTTTCTTT

D gene: NA
CDR3 length: 14
J gene: TRBJ2-1
clone size: NA
V gene: TRBV7-9
CDR3 protein: CASSYGSEDGEQFF
CDR3 DNA: TGTGCCAGCAGCTACGGGTCGGAGGACGGTGAGCAGTTCTTC

D gene: NA
CDR3 length: 14
J gene: TRBJ2-7
clone size: NA
V gene: TRBV13
CDR3 protein: CASSLAGLYYEQYF
CDR3 DNA: TGTGCCAGCAGCTTAGCAGGACTCTACTACGAGCAGTACTTC

D gene: TRBD2
CDR3 length: 16
J gene: TRBJ2-1
clone size: NA
V gene: TRBV4-1
CDR3 protein: CASSQGLAGSYNEQFF
CDR3 DNA: TGCGCCAGCAGCCAAGGACTAGCCGGTTCCTACAATGAGCAGTTCTTC

D gene: TRBD1
CDR3 length: 16
J gene: TRBJ2-1
clone size: NA
V gene: TRBV7-2
CDR3 protein: CASSSNRDRAYNEQFF
CDR3 DNA: TGTGCCAGCAGCTCGAACCGGGACAGAGCCTACAATGAGCAGTTCTTC

D gene: TRBD2
CDR3 length: 13
J gene: TRBJ2-1
clone size: once
V gene: TRBV5-6
CDR3 protein: CASSWPGGGEQFF
CDR3 DNA: TGTGCCAGCAGCTGGCCGGGAGGCGGGGAGCAGTTCTTC

D gene: NA
CDR3 length: 12
J gene: TRBJ1-1
clone size: NA
V gene: TRBV29-1
CDR3 protein: CSGQQGFTEAFF
CDR3 DNA: TGCAGCGGTCAACAGGGATTCACTGAAGCTTTCTTT

D gene: NA
CDR3 length: 11
J gene: TRBJ2-1
clone size: NA
V gene: TRBV7-2
CDR3 protein: CASSPANEQFF
CDR3 DNA: TGTGCCAGCAGCCCCGCCAATGAGCAGTTCTTC

D gene: TRBD2
CDR3 length: 17
J gene: TRBJ2-7
clone size: NA
V gene: TRBV11-3
CDR3 protein: CASSLDSRLASPYEQYF
CDR3 DNA: TGTGCCAGCAGCTTAGATTCAAGACTAGCGAGTCCCTACGAGCAGTACTTC

D gene: TRBD1
CDR3 length: 16
J gene: TRBJ1-2
clone size: NA
V gene: TRBV23-1
CDR3 protein: CASSQSGYPTGQGYTF
CDR3 DNA: TGCGCCAGCAGTCAAAGCGGATACCCCACGGGACAGGGCTACACCTTC

D gene: TRBD1
CDR3 length: 14
J gene: TRBJ2-7
clone size: NA
V gene: TRBV7-9
CDR3 protein: CASSFGDRYYEQYF
CDR3 DNA: TGTGCCAGCAGCTTCGGGGACAGATACTACGAGCAGTACTTC

D gene: NA
CDR3 length: 16
J gene: TRBJ1-3
clone size: few
V gene: TRBV7-6
CDR3 protein: CASSLVVQGERDTIYF
CDR3 DNA: TGTGCCAGCAGCTTAGTCGTTCAGGGAGAAAGGGACACCATATATTTT

D gene: TRBD2
CDR3 length: 18
J gene: TRBJ2-1
clone size: NA
V gene: TRBV7-6
CDR3 protein: CASSLGGTSGTLIDEQFF
CDR3 DNA: TGTGCCAGCAGCTTGGGTGGGACTAGCGGGACACTAATCGATGAGCAGTTCTTC

D gene: NA
CDR3 length: 12
J gene: TRBJ2-1
clone size: NA
V gene: TRBV11-2
CDR3 protein: CASSYGGNEQFF
CDR3 DNA: TGTGCCAGCAGCTACGGAGGCAATGAGCAGTTCTTC

D gene: NA
CDR3 length: 15
J gene: TRBJ1-5
clone size: few
V gene: TRBV4-1
CDR3 protein: CASSQVGGEGQPQHF
CDR3 DNA: TGCGCCAGCAGCCAAGTAGGAGGGGAAGGACAGCCCCAGCATTTT

D gene: NA
CDR3 length: 12
J gene: TRBJ1-4
clone size: NA
V gene: TRBV6-1
CDR3 protein: CASSEFRGKLFF
CDR3 DNA: TGTGCCAGCAGTGAATTTAGGGGAAAACTGTTTTTT

D gene: TRBD1
CDR3 length: 16
J gene: TRBJ2-2
clone size: NA
V gene: TRBV6-4
CDR3 protein: CASSEGGDRGSGELFF
CDR3 DNA: TGTGCCAGCAGTGAAGGAGGGGACAGGGGTTCCGGGGAGCTGTTTTTT

D gene: NA
CDR3 length: 15
J gene: TRBJ2-5
clone size: once
V gene: TRBV7-9
CDR3 protein: CASSLGWYIQETQYF
CDR3 DNA: TGTGCCAGCAGCTTAGGGTGGTATATTCAAGAGACCCAGTACTTC

D gene: NA
CDR3 length: 12
J gene: TRBJ1-1
clone size: NA
V gene: TRBV29-1
CDR3 protein: CSVDFPRAEAFF
CDR3 DNA: TGCAGCGTTGACTTCCCGAGGGCTGAAGCTTTCTTT

D gene: NA
CDR3 length: 12
J gene: TRBJ2-3
clone size: NA
V gene: TRBV5-4
CDR3 protein: CASSSWSDTQYF
CDR3 DNA: TGTGCCAGCAGTTCCTGGTCAGATACGCAGTATTTT

D gene: NA
CDR3 length: 10
J gene: TRBJ2-7
clone size: NA
V gene: TRBV11-2
CDR3 protein: CASSHYEQYF
CDR3 DNA: TGTGCCAGCAGTCACTACGAGCAGTACTTC

D gene: NA
CDR3 length: 11
J gene: TRBJ2-1
clone size: NA
V gene: TRBV5-6
CDR3 protein: CASSFGHEQFF
CDR3 DNA: TGTGCCAGCAGCTTCGGACATGAGCAGTTCTTC

D gene: NA
CDR3 length: 14
J gene: TRBJ1-5
clone size: few
V gene: TRBV4-1
CDR3 protein: CASSHGQSDQPQHF
CDR3 DNA: TGCGCCAGCAGCCACGGACAGTCTGATCAGCCCCAGCATTTT

D gene: TRBD1
CDR3 length: 13
J gene: TRBJ2-7
clone size: NA
V gene: TRBV6-5
CDR3 protein: CASGPGQIYEQYF
CDR3 DNA: TGTGCCAGCGGCCCGGGACAGATCTACGAGCAGTACTTC

D gene: NA
CDR3 length: 16
J gene: TRBJ2-7
clone size: once
V gene: TRBV7-9
CDR3 protein: CASSSPTTGSPYEQYF
CDR3 DNA: TGTGCCAGCAGCTCACCCACTACCGGTTCACCCTACGAGCAGTACTTC

D gene: NA
CDR3 length: 15
J gene: TRBJ1-3
clone size: NA
V gene: TRBV6-5
CDR3 protein: CASSYGQHSGNTIYF
CDR3 DNA: TGTGCCAGCAGTTACGGACAGCACTCTGGAAACACCATATATTTT

D gene: TRBD1
CDR3 length: 15
J gene: TRBJ2-1
clone size: NA
V gene: TRBV5-6
CDR3 protein: CASSLSGTDYNEQFF
CDR3 DNA: TGTGCCAGCAGCTTGTCGGGGACAGATTACAATGAGCAGTTCTTC

D gene: TRBD1
CDR3 length: 13
J gene: TRBJ2-5
clone size: few
V gene: TRBV6-1
CDR3 protein: CASSDRQGETQYF
CDR3 DNA: TGTGCCAGCAGTGATCGACAGGGAGAGACCCAGTACTTC

D gene: NA
CDR3 length: 15
J gene: TRBJ1-2
clone size: NA
V gene: TRBV6-6
CDR3 protein: CASSYSFNRNYGYTF
CDR3 DNA: TGTGCCAGCAGTTACTCCTTCAATAGAAACTATGGCTACACCTTC

D gene: NA
CDR3 length: 14
J gene: TRBJ1-4
clone size: NA
V gene: TRBV7-9
CDR3 protein: CASSLSRADEKLFF
CDR3 DNA: TGTGCCAGCAGCTTGAGCAGGGCGGACGAAAAACTGTTTTTT

D gene: NA
CDR3 length: 12
J gene: TRBJ2-2
clone size: NA
V gene: TRBV7-9
CDR3 protein: CASSVGGGELFF
CDR3 DNA: TGTGCCAGCAGCGTAGGGGGCGGGGAGCTGTTTTTT

D gene: NA
CDR3 length: 14
J gene: TRBJ2-1
clone size: few
V gene: TRBV19
CDR3 protein: CASTPGVGYNEQFF
CDR3 DNA: TGTGCCAGTACGCCGGGAGTGGGCTACAATGAGCAGTTCTTC

D gene: NA
CDR3 length: 17
J gene: TRBJ2-7
clone size: NA
V gene: TRBV21-1
CDR3 protein: CASSPHPLAPPSYEQYF
CDR3 DNA: TGTGCCAGCAGCCCTCACCCACTAGCCCCCCCCTCCTACGAGCAGTACTTC

D gene: NA
CDR3 length: 16
J gene: TRBJ2-5
clone size: NA
V gene: TRBV6-6
CDR3 protein: CASSYRAGPGVETQYF
CDR3 DNA: TGTGCCAGCAGTTACCGAGCGGGGCCAGGGGTGGAGACCCAGTACTTC

D gene: NA
CDR3 length: 14
J gene: TRBJ1-6
clone size: NA
V gene: TRBV7-8
CDR3 protein: CASSSAGWNSPLHF
CDR3 DNA: TGTGCCAGCAGCTCCGCAGGGTGGAATTCACCCCTCCACTTT

D gene: TRBD1
CDR3 length: 16
J gene: TRBJ2-2
clone size: NA
V gene: TRBV5-4
CDR3 protein: CASSLFQGAFTGELFF
CDR3 DNA: TGTGCCAGCAGCTTGTTCCAGGGGGCGTTCACCGGGGAGCTGTTTTTT

D gene: NA
CDR3 length: 12
J gene: TRBJ1-2
clone size: NA
V gene: TRBV5-1
CDR3 protein: CASSLTENGYTF
CDR3 DNA: TGCGCCAGCAGCCTGACCGAAAACGGCTACACCTTC

D gene: TRBD2
CDR3 length: 15
J gene: TRBJ2-1
clone size: NA
V gene: TRBV11-2
CDR3 protein: CASQGLAGIYNEQFF
CDR3 DNA: TGTGCCAGCCAGGGACTAGCGGGAATCTACAATGAGCAGTTCTTC

D gene: NA
CDR3 length: 18
J gene: TRBJ2-3
clone size: NA
V gene: TRBV4-2
CDR3 protein: CASSQEFRWERGTDTQYF
CDR3 DNA: TGTGCCAGCAGCCAAGAATTTAGGTGGGAGAGGGGGACAGATACGCAGTATTTT

D gene: NA
CDR3 length: 13
J gene: TRBJ2-7
clone size: NA
V gene: TRBV10-2
CDR3 protein: CASSETTLGEQYF
CDR3 DNA: TGCGCCAGCAGTGAAACTACGCTGGGCGAGCAGTACTTC

D gene: NA
CDR3 length: 11
J gene: TRBJ2-4
clone size: once
V gene: TRBV7-9
CDR3 protein: CASSSGDIQYF
CDR3 DNA: TGTGCCAGCAGCTCTGGTGACATTCAGTACTTC

D gene: TRBD1
CDR3 length: 12
J gene: TRBJ1-2
clone size: NA
V gene: TRBV13
CDR3 protein: CASSTTGNGYTF
CDR3 DNA: TGTGCCAGCAGCACGACAGGGAATGGCTACACCTTC

D gene: NA
CDR3 length: 14
J gene: TRBJ2-1
clone size: once
V gene: TRBV10-3
CDR3 protein: CAIGLARPGNEQFF
CDR3 DNA: TGTGCCATAGGGTTGGCGAGGCCCGGGAATGAGCAGTTCTTC

D gene: TRBD1
CDR3 length: 19
J gene: TRBJ2-2
clone size: NA
V gene: TRBV7-6
CDR3 protein: CASSLARARSYRGDGELFF
CDR3 DNA: TGTGCCAGCAGCTTAGCGCGGGCTCGGAGCTACAGGGGGGACGGGGAGCTGTTTTTT

D gene: NA
CDR3 length: 18
J gene: TRBJ2-5
clone size: NA
V gene: TRBV5-4
CDR3 protein: CASSVQGGVLGGEETQYF
CDR3 DNA: TGTGCCAGCAGCGTCCAGGGGGGGGTACTAGGTGGGGAAGAGACCCAGTACTTC

D gene: NA
CDR3 length: 13
J gene: TRBJ2-7
clone size: NA
V gene: TRBV6-6
CDR3 protein: CASTGRIAYEQYF
CDR3 DNA: TGTGCCAGCACCGGACGTATAGCCTACGAGCAGTACTTC

D gene: NA
CDR3 length: 11
J gene: TRBJ1-1
clone size: medium-sized
V gene: TRBV4-1
CDR3 protein: CASDGGTEAFF
CDR3 DNA: TGCGCCAGCGACGGAGGCACTGAAGCTTTCTTT

D gene: NA
CDR3 length: 13
J gene: TRBJ1-2
clone size: NA
V gene: TRBV11-3
CDR3 protein: CASSLRAGYGYTF
CDR3 DNA: TGTGCCAGCAGCTTAAGGGCGGGGTATGGCTACACCTTC

D gene: NA
CDR3 length: 15
J gene: TRBJ2-2
clone size: NA
V gene: TRBV30
CDR3 protein: CAWSPGTSQVGELFF
CDR3 DNA: TGTGCCTGGAGCCCAGGGACTTCTCAGGTCGGGGAGCTGTTTTTT

D gene: NA
CDR3 length: 14
J gene: TRBJ1-1
clone size: NA
V gene: TRBV11-2
CDR3 protein: CASSLTWGNTEAFF
CDR3 DNA: TGTGCCAGCAGCTTGACTTGGGGGAACACTGAAGCTTTCTTT

D gene: NA
CDR3 length: 12
J gene: TRBJ1-2
clone size: NA
V gene: TRBV11-3
CDR3 protein: CASSFNSGGYTF
CDR3 DNA: TGTGCCAGCAGCTTTAATTCAGGCGGCTACACCTTC

D gene: TRBD2
CDR3 length: 16
J gene: TRBJ2-1
clone size: NA
V gene: TRBV9
CDR3 protein: CASSAAGGKATNEQFF
CDR3 DNA: TGTGCCAGCAGCGCCGCGGGAGGGAAGGCCACAAATGAGCAGTTCTTC